The clone carrying this T cell receptor (beta chain) was seen a few times. The antigen remains undetermined. The same CDR3 also results from other DNA sequences found in this sample. Based on CD45RO/CCR7/CD25/CD127/CD95/CD27, CD4+ regulatory, stem cell-like memory, naive and central memory cells were sorted. This entry is derived from a study of beta chain features in type 1 diabetes. Broader study findings: Type 1 diabetes patients had fewer VDJ junction insertions and more deletions. Shorter TCRB CDR3s, moderately but significantly so, marked every one of the four CD4+ subsets in Type 1 diabetes patients. It was not settled here whether HLA type affects TCRB rearrangement.

The germline CDR1 and CDR2 sequences are KGHSH and LQKENI. V lost 5 bases, J lost 1 base, and 8 bases lay in between. This CDR3 spans 13 amino acids. The isolated RNA, all of it, was reverse transcribed, so expressed TCRB transcripts were what got sequenced. Some 3.8 million reads, on average, came from each naive, central memory and regulatory T cell sample. The table came from immunoSEQ multiplex PCR; TCRdb's copy has only in-frame clones and leaves some out. The table shows some 350,000 clones, with roughly 14% occurring only once. Sequencing input: naive CD4+ T cells from blood. The sequence derives from a woman under 30 with type 1 diabetes. The genes are TRBV18 and TRBJ1-1; D is perhaps TRBD1 (6 bases). The chain's CDR3 is CASSRGQNTEAFF. In nucleotides, the CDR3 is TGTGCCAGCTCAAGGGGACAGAACACTGAAGCTTTCTTT.